The sequence of this TCR beta chain was determined in a study of PD-L1 blockade in urothelial cancer. Study-wide background: Prior exposure to chemotherapy in patients amounted to 0 to 3 regimens received.

This CDR3 has 14 residues. V lost 0 bases, J lost 4 bases, and 8 bases lay in between. The germline V gene has CDR1 SEHNR and CDR2 FQNEAQ (reference sequence). The assay was immunoSEQ multiplex PCR, and TCRdb's table has in-frame clones only and misses some. The profile shows fewer than 45,000 clones, about 88% of them singletons. This clone was counted only a few times. Time point denoted: pretreatment peripheral blood. This chain joins TRBV7-9 and TRBJ2-3, with D hard to call. This TCR derives from a donor aged 40 or older with urothelial cancer. The sample consisted of PBMCs, taken around atezolizumab (anti-PD-L1) treatment. CDR3 coding DNA: TGTGCCAGCAGCTTAGCGCTCGGTGCAGATACGCAGTATTTT. Translated: CASSLALGADTQYF.